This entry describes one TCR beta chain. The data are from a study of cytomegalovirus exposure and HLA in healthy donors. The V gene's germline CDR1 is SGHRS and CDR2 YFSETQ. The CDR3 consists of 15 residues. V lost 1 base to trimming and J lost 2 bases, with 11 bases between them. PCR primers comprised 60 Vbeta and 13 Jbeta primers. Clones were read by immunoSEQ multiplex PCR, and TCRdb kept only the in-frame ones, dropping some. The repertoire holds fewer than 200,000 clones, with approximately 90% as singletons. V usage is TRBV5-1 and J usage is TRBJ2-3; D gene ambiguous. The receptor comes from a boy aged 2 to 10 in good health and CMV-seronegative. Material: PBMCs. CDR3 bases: TGCGCCAGCAGCTTGTGGCGAGGTTCCACAGATACGCAGTATTTT. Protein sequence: CASSLWRGSTDTQYF.